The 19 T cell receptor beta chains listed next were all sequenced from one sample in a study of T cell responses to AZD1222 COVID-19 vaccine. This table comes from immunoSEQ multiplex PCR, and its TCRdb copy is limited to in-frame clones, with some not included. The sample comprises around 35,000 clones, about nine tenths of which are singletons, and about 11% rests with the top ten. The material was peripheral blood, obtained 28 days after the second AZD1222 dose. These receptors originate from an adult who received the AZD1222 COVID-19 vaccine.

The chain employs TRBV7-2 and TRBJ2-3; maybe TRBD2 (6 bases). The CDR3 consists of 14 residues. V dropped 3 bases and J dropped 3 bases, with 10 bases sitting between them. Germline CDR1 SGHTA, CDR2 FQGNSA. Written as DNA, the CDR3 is TGTGCCAGCAGCTTCGCGAGCGGGACAGATACGCAGTATTTT. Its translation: CASSFASGTDTQYF.

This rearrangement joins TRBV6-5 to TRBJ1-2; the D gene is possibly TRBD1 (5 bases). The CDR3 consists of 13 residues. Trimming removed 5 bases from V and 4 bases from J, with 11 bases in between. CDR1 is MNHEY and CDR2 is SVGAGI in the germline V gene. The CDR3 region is CASSPGHLYGYTF. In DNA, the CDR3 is TGTGCCAGCAGTCCTGGACACCTCTATGGCTACACCTTC.

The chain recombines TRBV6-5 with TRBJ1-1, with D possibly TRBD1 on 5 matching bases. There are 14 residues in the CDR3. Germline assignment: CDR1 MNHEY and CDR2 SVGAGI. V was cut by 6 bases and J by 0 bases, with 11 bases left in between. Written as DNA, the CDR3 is TGTGCCAGCAGCAAGGACACCATGAACACTGAAGCTTTCTTT. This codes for CASSKDTMNTEAFF.

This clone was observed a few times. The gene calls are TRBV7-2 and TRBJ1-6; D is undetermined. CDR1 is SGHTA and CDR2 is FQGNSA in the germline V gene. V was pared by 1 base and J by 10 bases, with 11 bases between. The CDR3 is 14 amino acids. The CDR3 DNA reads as TGTGCCAGCAGCTTAGTGAGAGACGGATCACCCCTCCACTTT. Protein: CASSLVRDGSPLHF.

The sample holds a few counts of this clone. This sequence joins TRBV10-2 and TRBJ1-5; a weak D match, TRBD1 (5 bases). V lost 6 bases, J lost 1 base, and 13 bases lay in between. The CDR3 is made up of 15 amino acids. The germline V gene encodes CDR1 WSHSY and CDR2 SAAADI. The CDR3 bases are TGCGCCAGCAGGAGGGGAGAGTTGAGCAATCAGCCCCAGCATTTT. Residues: CASRRGELSNQPQHF.

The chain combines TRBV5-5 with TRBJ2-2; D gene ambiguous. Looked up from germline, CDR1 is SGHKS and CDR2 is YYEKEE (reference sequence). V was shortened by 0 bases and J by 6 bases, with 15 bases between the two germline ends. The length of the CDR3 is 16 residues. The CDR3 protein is CASSLAVSGEAGELFF. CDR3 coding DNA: TGTGCCAGCAGCTTGGCCGTTAGTGGGGAAGCCGGGGAGCTGTTTTTT.

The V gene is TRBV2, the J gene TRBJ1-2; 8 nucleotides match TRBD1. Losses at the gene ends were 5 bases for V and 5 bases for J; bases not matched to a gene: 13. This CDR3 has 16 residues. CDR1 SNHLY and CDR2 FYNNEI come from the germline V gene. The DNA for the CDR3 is TGTGCCAGCAGTAAGGACAGGGTCCCCTATCTATATGGCTACACCTTC. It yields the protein CASSKDRVPYLYGYTF.

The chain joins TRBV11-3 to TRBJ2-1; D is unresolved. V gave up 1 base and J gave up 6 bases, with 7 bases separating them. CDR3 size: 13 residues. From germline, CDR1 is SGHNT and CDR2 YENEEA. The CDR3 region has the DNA TGTGCCAGCAGCTTAGGCAGGATCAATGAGCAGTTCTTC. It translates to CASSLGRINEQFF.

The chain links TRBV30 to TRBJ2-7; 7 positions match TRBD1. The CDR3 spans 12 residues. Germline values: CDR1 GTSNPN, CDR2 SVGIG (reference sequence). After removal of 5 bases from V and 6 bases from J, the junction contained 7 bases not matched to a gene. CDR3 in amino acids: CAWRDRNGEQYF. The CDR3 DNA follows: TGTGCCTGGCGGGACAGAAACGGCGAGCAGTACTTC. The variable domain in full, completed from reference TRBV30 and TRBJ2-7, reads SQTIHQWPATLVQPVGSPLSLECTVEGTSNPNLYWYRQAAGRGLQLLFYSVGIGQISSEVPQNLSASRPQDRQFILSSKKLLLSDSGFYLCAWRDRNGEQYFGPGTRLTVT.

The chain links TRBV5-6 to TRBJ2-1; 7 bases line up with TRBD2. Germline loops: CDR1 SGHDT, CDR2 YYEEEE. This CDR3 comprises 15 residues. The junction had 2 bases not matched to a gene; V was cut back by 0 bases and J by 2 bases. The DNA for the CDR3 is TGTGCCAGCAGCTTGGCCGGACTAGCCTACAATGAGCAGTTCTTC. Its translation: CASSLAGLAYNEQFF.

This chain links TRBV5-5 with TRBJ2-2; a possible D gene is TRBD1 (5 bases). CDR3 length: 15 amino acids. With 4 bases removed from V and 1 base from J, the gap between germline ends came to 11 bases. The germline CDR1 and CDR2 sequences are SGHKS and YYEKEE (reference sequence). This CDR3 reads CASSPRGWNTGELFF. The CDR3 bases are TGTGCCAGCAGCCCTAGGGGCTGGAACACCGGGGAGCTGTTTTTT.

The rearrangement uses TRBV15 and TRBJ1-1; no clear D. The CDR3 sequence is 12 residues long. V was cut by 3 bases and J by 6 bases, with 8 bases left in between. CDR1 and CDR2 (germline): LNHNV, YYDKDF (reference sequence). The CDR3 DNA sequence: TGTGCCACCAGCAGTCTAACATCTGAAGCTTTCTTT. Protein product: CATSSLTSEAFF.

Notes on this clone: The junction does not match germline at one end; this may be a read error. CDR3 loop: CSASPTASTGTQYF. The DNA for the CDR3 is TGCAGTGCTAGTCCGACAGCTAGCACAGGTACGCAGTATTTT. The chain is built from TRBV20-1 and TRBJ2-3; D may correspond to TRBD1 or TRBD2 (5 bases each). Germline V gives CDR1 DFQATT, CDR2 SNEGSKA (reference sequence). The CDR3 has 14 residues.

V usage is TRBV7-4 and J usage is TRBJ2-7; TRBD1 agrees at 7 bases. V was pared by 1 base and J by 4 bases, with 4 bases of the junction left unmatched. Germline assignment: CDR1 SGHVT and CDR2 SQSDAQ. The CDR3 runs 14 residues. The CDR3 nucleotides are TGTGCCAGCAGCTTAGTCCGGGACAGTTACGAGCAGTACTTC. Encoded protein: CASSLVRDSYEQYF.

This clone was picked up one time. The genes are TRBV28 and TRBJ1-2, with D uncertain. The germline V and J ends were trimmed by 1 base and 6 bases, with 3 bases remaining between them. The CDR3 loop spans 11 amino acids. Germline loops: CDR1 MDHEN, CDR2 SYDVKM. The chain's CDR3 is CASSLLDGYTF. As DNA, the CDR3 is TGTGCCAGCAGTTTATTGGATGGCTACACCTTC.

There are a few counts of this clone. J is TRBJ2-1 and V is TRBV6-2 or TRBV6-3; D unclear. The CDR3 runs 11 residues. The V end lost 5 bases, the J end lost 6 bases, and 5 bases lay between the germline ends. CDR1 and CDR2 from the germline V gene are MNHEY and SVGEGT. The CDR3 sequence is CASSGINEQFF. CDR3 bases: TGTGCCAGCAGTGGCATCAATGAGCAGTTCTTC.

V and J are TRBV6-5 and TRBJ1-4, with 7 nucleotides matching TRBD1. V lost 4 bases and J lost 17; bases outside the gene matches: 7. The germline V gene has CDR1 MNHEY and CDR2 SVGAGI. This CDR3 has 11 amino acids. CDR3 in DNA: TGTGCCAGCAGTTTTAGGGGACAGTTTTTTTTT. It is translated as CASSFRGQFFF.

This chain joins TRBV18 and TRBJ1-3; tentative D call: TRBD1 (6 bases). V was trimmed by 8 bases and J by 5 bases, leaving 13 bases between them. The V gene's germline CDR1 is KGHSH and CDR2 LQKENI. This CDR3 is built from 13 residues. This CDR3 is CASTTGSRNTIYF. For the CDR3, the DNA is TGTGCCAGCACTACAGGGTCTCGAAACACCATATATTTT. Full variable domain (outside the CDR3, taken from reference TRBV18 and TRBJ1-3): NAGVMQNPRHLVRRRGQEARLRCSPMKGHSHVYWYRQLPEEGLKFMVYLQKENIIDESGMPKERFSAEFPKEGPSILRIQQVVRGDSAAYFCASTTGSRNTIYFGEGSWLTVV.

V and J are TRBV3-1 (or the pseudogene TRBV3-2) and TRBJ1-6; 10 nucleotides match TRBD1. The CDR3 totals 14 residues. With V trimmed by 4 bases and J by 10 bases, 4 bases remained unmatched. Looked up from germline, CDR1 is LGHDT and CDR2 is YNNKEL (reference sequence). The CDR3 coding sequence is TGTGCCAGCAGCCGACAGGGGGCAGGATCACCCCTCCACTTT. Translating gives CASSRQGAGSPLHF.